Below are 21 T cell receptor beta chains sequenced from a single sample in a study of T cell responses to AZD1222 COVID-19 vaccine. Method: immunoSEQ multiplex PCR; TCRdb's copy keeps in-frame clones and lacks some. The sample holds over 150,000 clones, 85% to 90% seen once. The material was peripheral blood, obtained on day 0 of AZD1222 vaccination. The receptors were sampled from an adult in good health.

This chain connects TRBV13 to TRBJ1-6; no clear D gene. Trimming took 0 bases from V and 12 from J, leaving 12 bases between them. Germline CDR1 PRHDT, CDR2 FYEKMQ (reference sequence). CDR3 size: 14 residues. This chain's CDR3 is CASSLGRRGLPLHF. CDR3 sequence (DNA): TGTGCCAGCAGCTTAGGCCGCCGGGGTTTACCCCTCCACTTT.

The chain recombines TRBV3-1 (or the pseudogene TRBV3-2) with TRBJ2-3; 8 positions match TRBD2. Trimming cost V 5 bases and J 5 bases; bases outside gene matches: 12. Germline V gene sequence: CDR1 LGHDT, CDR2 YNNKEL (reference sequence). The CDR3 consists of 16 residues. CDR3 nucleotides: TGTGCCAGCAGCGGGACGGGGGGGCCCGGGATAGATACGCAGTATTTT. This codes for CASSGTGGPGIDTQYF.

DNA for the CDR3: TGTGCCAGCAGCTTAAGTCGCCCTAGCGGGGGGGCGGATGAGCAGTTCTTC. Translation: CASSLSRPSGGADEQFF. The rearrangement links TRBV7-3 to TRBJ2-1; TRBD2 aligns across 12 bases. Looked up from germline, CDR1 is SGHTA and CDR2 is FQGTGA. J gave up 8 bases and V 1 base, and 9 bases lay outside the gene matches. The CDR3 sequence is 17 residues long. Looking up the rest from reference TRBV7-3 and TRBJ2-1 gives the full variable domain: GAGVSQTPSNKVTEKGKYVELRCDPISGHTALYWYRQSLGQGPEFLIYFQGTGAADDSGLPNDRFFAVRPEGSVSTLKIQRTERGDSAVYLCASSLSRPSGGADEQFFGPGTRLTVL.

The chain carries TRBV12-3 or TRBV12-4 and TRBJ1-4, with a tentative D call TRBD1 (5 bases). V was cut by 6 bases and J by 8 bases, with 10 bases left in between. The CDR3 consists of 12 residues. CDR3 sequence: CASSPGLEKLFF. The CDR3 nucleotides read TGTGCCAGCAGCCCGGGACTGGAAAAACTGTTTTTT.

The rearrangement joins TRBV7-2 to TRBJ1-5; D is unclear. Trimming took off 2 bases at V and 1 base at J, with 9 bases between the two ends. The CDR3 has 15 residues. Germline loops: CDR1 SGHTA, CDR2 FQGNSA. The CDR3 loop reads CASSLRDGSNQPQHF. The CDR3 DNA follows: TGTGCCAGCAGCTTAAGGGATGGAAGCAATCAGCCCCAGCATTTT.

V is TRBV10-3 and J is TRBJ2-5; 7 bases are a match to TRBD2. The CDR3 extends over 14 amino acids. Germline CDR1 is ENHRY and CDR2 is SYGVKD. V gave up 0 bases and J gave up 3 bases; unmatched junction bases: 1. CDR3 nucleotide sequence: TGTGCCATCAGTGAGTCGGGGGGGAAAGAGACCCAGTACTTC. Its translation is CAISESGGKETQYF.

This clone has a single count. The CDR3 nucleotides are TGCGCCCGCACCGGAGGGGGGGGCGCGCGGGATACGCAGTATTTT. It is translated as CARTGGGGARDTQYF. The gene calls are TRBV5-1 and TRBJ2-3; a weak D match, TRBD2 (7 bases). Germline CDR1 and CDR2: SGHRS and YFSETQ. The CDR3 sequence is 15 residues long. Trimming cost V 10 bases and J 6 bases, with 24 bases left between them.

This chain's CDR3 is CAWSVRQGGWTEAFF. The DNA of the CDR3 is TGTGCCTGGAGTGTACGTCAGGGGGGGTGGACTGAAGCTTTCTTT. The V and J genes are TRBV30 and TRBJ1-1, with 7 bases lining up with TRBD1. CDR3 size: 15 residues. V lost 0 bases to trimming and J lost 5 bases; unmatched junction nucleotides: 9. The germline CDR1 and CDR2 sequences are GTSNPN and SVGIG (reference sequence).

The chain couples TRBV27 to TRBJ2-7, with 9 bases that match TRBD1. Trimming cost V 5 bases and J 9 bases; bases outside gene matches: 14. The CDR3 has 15 residues. Germline assignment: CDR1 MNHEY and CDR2 SMNVEV (reference sequence). CDR3 nucleotide sequence: TGTGCCAGCAGTGGCCATCGACCGGGACAGGGAGGGCAGTACTTC. Translation gives CASSGHRPGQGGQYF.

The chain carries TRBV7-3 and TRBJ2-1; 10 bases agree with TRBD2. CDR1 SGHTA and CDR2 FQGTGA come from the germline V gene. This CDR3 contains 18 residues. V was pared by 2 bases and J by 8 bases, with 15 bases of the junction left unmatched. Here the CDR3 reads CASSLFPRLAGDSDEQFF. The DNA of the CDR3 is TGTGCCAGCAGCTTATTTCCCCGACTAGCGGGTGATTCTGATGAGCAGTTCTTC.

V and J are TRBV6-5 and TRBJ2-5; 9 nucleotides match TRBD2. Unmatched junction bases numbered 7, after V lost 6 bases and J lost 5 bases. CDR1 MNHEY and CDR2 SVGAGI come from the germline V gene. The CDR3 spans 14 residues. The CDR3 spells CASRRGGLWETQYF. The CDR3 DNA follows: TGTGCCAGCAGGCGGGGGGGCCTTTGGGAGACCCAGTACTTC.

This chain links TRBV6-2 or TRBV6-3 with TRBJ2-5; 8 bases are shared with TRBD1. V was clipped by 2 bases and J by 1 base; unmatched bases: 9. Germline lookup yields CDR1 MNHEY and CDR2 SVGEGT. This CDR3 region has 17 residues. This CDR3 is CASSYPLDREIQETQYF. The CDR3 coding sequence is TGTGCCAGCAGTTACCCCTTGGACAGGGAAATCCAAGAGACCCAGTACTTC.

The chain is built from TRBV5-6 and TRBJ1-2, with 10 bases lining up with TRBD1. V lost 6 bases and J lost 9; bases outside the gene matches: 17. This CDR3 has 16 residues. Germline CDR1 reads SGHDT; CDR2 reads YYEEEE. The CDR3, as DNA: TGTGCCAGCACACCCCGTCCGGAGACAGGGGGCGTCAGCTACACCTTC. As protein: CASTPRPETGGVSYTF.

CDR3 coding DNA: TGCGCCAGCAGCTTGGCAGGGTACGAGCGGGGCTACACCTTC. Its translation is CASSLAGYERGYTF. The rearrangement joins TRBV5-1 to TRBJ1-2, with a weak D call TRBD1 (5 bases). The CDR3 is 14 amino acids. Germline V gene lookup returns CDR1 SGHRS and CDR2 YFSETQ. Trimming took 0 bases from V and 8 from J, leaving 14 bases between them.

As for this clone: Its ends do not fully match the called genes, so a read error is possible. The chain joins TRBV2 to TRBJ2-5; D unclear. This CDR3 has 11 residues. The germline CDR1 and CDR2 sequences are SNHLY and FYNNEI. The CDR3 sequence: CASTEQETQYF. The CDR3 nucleotides read TGTGCCAGCACTGAACAAGAGACCCAGTACTTC.

The V gene is TRBV7-2, the J gene TRBJ1-3; 7 nucleotides line up with TRBD1. J was trimmed by 2 bases and V by 1 base; bases with no gene match: 8. This CDR3 is built from 17 residues. Germline V lookup: CDR1 SGHTA, CDR2 FQGNSA. DNA of the CDR3: TGTGCCAGCAGCTTAGAGGCAGGGACAGCACCTGGAAACACCATATATTTT. Translated, it gives CASSLEAGTAPGNTIYF.

The V call is TRBV9, the J call TRBJ1-1; D not certain. V was shortened by 4 bases and J by 1 base, with 14 bases between the two germline ends. Germline V gene sequence: CDR1 SGDLS, CDR2 YYNGEE. The CDR3 is 15 residues long. In DNA, the CDR3 is TGTGCCAGCAGCATACGCGCCTCCACGAACACTGAAGCTTTCTTT. It encodes CASSIRASTNTEAFF.

J is TRBJ2-5 and V is TRBV6-1; 8 bases agree with TRBD2. J was trimmed by 5 bases and V by 2 bases; bases with no gene match: 7. There are 15 residues in the CDR3. Germline loops: CDR1 MNHNS, CDR2 SASEGT. CDR3 sequence (DNA): TGTGCCAGCAGTGAACTAGCGCGGGGGGAGGAGACCCAGTACTTC. It yields the protein CASSELARGEETQYF.

The chain uses TRBV2 and TRBJ1-6; tentative D call: TRBD1 (6 bases). Germline CDR1 reads SNHLY; CDR2 reads FYNNEI. With 7 bases removed from V and 15 bases from J, the gap between germline ends came to 16 bases. The CDR3 contains 12 residues. The CDR3 DNA reads as TGTGCCAGCATGGGGGGGCAGTCTAACCTCCACTTT. Amino acids: CASMGGQSNLHF.

The table lists this clone with a count of one. This chain connects TRBV6-5 to TRBJ2-2; 8 bases are shared with TRBD2. The trim removed 4 bases at V and 0 bases at J, leaving 4 bases unmatched. The CDR3 runs 16 residues. CDR1 is MNHEY, CDR2 SVGAGI, per germline. CDR3 loop: CASSSPGLANTGELFF. Here the CDR3 DNA reads TGTGCCAGCAGTTCTCCGGGACTAGCGAACACCGGGGAGCTGTTTTTT.

The CDR3, as DNA: TGTGCCAGCAGCCCCCGGGAGGGGCCTATTGAAAAACTGTTTTTT. It codes for CASSPREGPIEKLFF. The genes are TRBV14 and TRBJ1-4, with D possibly being TRBD1 (5 bases). Trimming removed 4 bases at V and 7 bases at J, with 16 bases between. This CDR3 contains 15 residues. In germline, CDR1 is SGHDN, CDR2 FVKESK.